The T cell receptor beta chain described here comes from a study of blood T cell repertoires in COVID-19. Study-level information: Sites in the United States, Italy and Spain provided acute and convalescent COVID-19 samples.

Germline lookup yields CDR1 SGHDT and CDR2 YYEEEE. The CDR3 totals 13 residues. The ends lost 4 bases at V and 7 bases at J; junction bases unmatched: 8. The data were produced by immunoSEQ multiplex PCR, yet TCRdb's version contains in-frame clones alone and is incomplete. The table shows 350,000 to 550,000 clones, with roughly 89% occurring only once. The sample was peripheral blood. The chain links TRBV5-6 to TRBJ2-7; 7 bases fit TRBD1. The TCR comes from a woman aged 30 to 39 with acute or convalescent COVID-19. Here the CDR3 DNA reads TGTGCCAGCAGCCTGGACAGGCTGGGGGAGCAGTACTTC. It codes for CASSLDRLGEQYF.